This T cell receptor beta chain derives from a study of CD8 T cells in ankylosing spondylitis. Points on this clonotype: Its matching antigen is unknown.

TCRdb analysed the 5' RACE reads with MiXCR anew, one entry per CDR3 protein. The sample carries about 280,000 distinct CDR3 sequences, over 15% recorded once. Germline assignment: CDR1 MNHNS and CDR2 SASEGT. Trimming took 5 bases from V and 0 from J, leaving 15 bases between them. The CDR3 is 16 amino acids. Study observations and caveats: A subset of motif variants has previously been described in the synovial fluid and blood of reactive arthritis. What appeared characteristic of ankylosing spondylitis blood was a TCR beta motif of eight highly homologous variants.

The sequence derives from a male donor with ankylosing spondylitis or in good health (not recorded which). The sample was blood, either unsorted or a sorted T cell fraction (not recorded which). This chain joins TRBV6-1 and TRBJ2-3; D is undetermined. This CDR3 is CASSPQDGASTDTQYF. The CDR3, as DNA: TGTGCCAGCAGTCCCCAGGACGGTGCTAGCACAGATACGCAGTATTTT.